The subject of this entry is one TCR beta chain. Using immunoSEQ multiplex PCR, the repertoire was profiled, and TCRdb retains in-frame clones only, with some absent. The sample holds roughly 2,500,000 clones, under 95% seen once. This specimen comes from a study of shared clonotypes between healthy human individuals. The sample comprised naive CD4+ T cells from PBMCs. Stated subset: CD45RA+ positively selected. This sequence was found in a man between 18 and 29 years old in good health. Some clones in this sample may be carry-over from other donors' samples.

The CDR3 bases are TGTGCCAGCAGTTTAATAGGGGCCGCGAACACCGGGGAGCTGTTTTTT. Residues: CASSLIGAANTGELFF. The chain has TRBV28 and TRBJ2-2; D perhaps matches TRBD1 (5 bases). The CDR3 is made up of 16 amino acids. CDR1 and CDR2 (germline): MDHEN, SYDVKM. V was trimmed by 2 bases and J by 0 bases, leaving 10 bases between them.